These 17 T cell receptor beta chains share one sample of origin, sequenced in a study of OX40 agonist ivuxolimab in advanced cancers. TCRdb's table, derived via immunoSEQ multiplex PCR, lists solely in-frame clones and lacks some. The sample holds some 53,000 clones, 85% to 95% seen once. Material: CD4+ or CD8+ T cells sorted from blood, obtained in a trial of the OX40 agonist ivuxolimab. These receptors came from an adult with an advanced solid tumor such as melanoma, head and neck, liver or kidney cancer.

The CDR3 region has the DNA TGTGCCAGCAGTTACGGGGGCGGCTATGGCTACACCTTC. It specifies CASSYGGGYGYTF. The chain uses TRBV6-5 and TRBJ1-2; D possibly corresponds to TRBD1 (6 bases). This CDR3 has 13 amino acids. Germline assignment: CDR1 MNHEY and CDR2 SVGAGI. Trimming removed 2 bases from V and 4 bases from J, with 8 bases in between.

CDR3 sequence: CASSYGTGGAYEQYF. The CDR3 DNA is TGTGCCAGCAGTTACGGGACAGGGGGCGCGTACGAGCAGTACTTC. The gene calls are TRBV6-5 and TRBJ2-7; 12 bases are a match to TRBD1. The V segment lost 2 bases and the J segment 4 bases; nucleotides outside the gene matches: 3. The germline CDR1 and CDR2 sequences are MNHEY and SVGAGI. CDR3 length equals 15 residues.

The V call is TRBV28, the J call TRBJ1-5; 10 nucleotides match TRBD1. This CDR3 is 15 amino acids long. Germline CDR1 reads MDHEN; CDR2 reads SYDVKM. Trimming removed 7 bases from V and 5 bases from J; junction bases left unmatched: 8. The CDR3 loop is CASTPSGTGDQPQHF. The CDR3 DNA is TGTGCCAGCACTCCCTCCGGGACAGGGGATCAGCCCCAGCATTTT.

The rearrangement uses TRBV6-5 and TRBJ2-7; tentative D call: TRBD2 (6 bases). Germline V gene lookup returns CDR1 MNHEY and CDR2 SVGAGI. CDR3 length: 13 residues. V lost 2 bases and J lost 5, with 10 bases in between. This CDR3 reads CASSYGGSDEQYF. CDR3 nucleotide sequence: TGTGCCAGCAGTTACGGAGGGTCCGACGAGCAGTACTTC.

The chain uses TRBV28 and TRBJ2-4; TRBD1 agrees at 7 bases. Germline CDR1 is MDHEN and CDR2 is SYDVKM. The trim removed 2 bases at V and 9 bases at J, leaving 13 bases unmatched. CDR3 length: 16 amino acids. The CDR3 DNA is TGTGCCAGCAGTTTAAGACAGGGCCTGTGGGTCGGCATTCAGTACTTC. Translating it yields CASSLRQGLWVGIQYF.

The rearrangement uses TRBV27 and TRBJ1-1, with a possible D match to TRBD1 (5 bases). Germline V gene sequence: CDR1 MNHEY, CDR2 SMNVEV (reference sequence). Trimming removed 7 bases at V and 7 bases at J, with 16 bases between. This CDR3 comprises 13 residues. The CDR3 is CASTAGEMSEAFF. The CDR3 region has the DNA TGTGCCAGCACCGCGGGGGAAATGAGTGAAGCTTTCTTT.

CDR3: CASSLEGVRYEQYF. CDR3 DNA: TGTGCCAGCAGCTTGGAGGGGGTTAGATACGAGCAGTACTTC. The chain uses TRBV5-6 and TRBJ2-7; TRBD1 might be the D (6 bases). The germline V gene has CDR1 SGHDT and CDR2 YYEEEE. Trimming took 0 bases from V and 4 from J, leaving 11 bases between them. The CDR3 sequence is 14 residues long. The entire variable domain, with the rest obtained from reference TRBV5-6 and TRBJ2-7, is as follows: DAGVTQSPTHLIKTRGQQVTLRCSPKSGHDTVSWYQQALGQGPQFIFQYYEEEERQRGNFPDRFSGHQFPNYSSELNVNALLLGDSALYLCASSLEGVRYEQYFGPGTRLTVT.

The chain combines TRBV4-1 with TRBJ2-7, with TRBD1 identical over 8 bases. The ends lost 0 bases at V and 4 bases at J; junction bases unmatched: 2. The CDR3 has 14 residues. CDR1 MGHRA and CDR2 YSYEKL come from the germline V gene. The CDR3 here is CASSQDYRGYEQYF. CDR3 DNA: TGCGCCAGCAGCCAAGATTACAGGGGGTACGAGCAGTACTTC.

As to this clone: The same CDR3 can be traced to other DNA sequences in this sample. The chain recombines TRBV28 with TRBJ2-2; TRBD2 matches at 7 bases. The germline V gene has CDR1 MDHEN and CDR2 SYDVKM. The length of the CDR3 is 16 residues. V was clipped by 2 bases and J by 1 base; unmatched bases: 4. CDR3 region: CASSLRLAVNTGELFF. The CDR3 nucleotides read TGTGCCAGCAGTTTACGGCTAGCGGTGAACACCGGGGAGCTGTTTTTT.

This clone was found once. The same CDR3 can be traced to other DNA sequences in this sample. This rearrangement joins TRBV19 to TRBJ1-1, with D maybe TRBD1 (5 bases). This CDR3 is 12 amino acids long. Germline CDR1 and CDR2: LNHDA and SQIVND (reference sequence). Trimming left V 3 bases short and J 5 bases short, with 7 bases between. The CDR3 DNA follows: TGTGCCAGTAGTATTGGGGCGACTGAAGCTTTCTTT. It translates to CASSIGATEAFF.

The chain has TRBV5-4 and TRBJ1-2, with D perhaps matching TRBD1 (5 bases). CDR1 and CDR2 from the germline V gene are SGHNT and YYREEE (reference sequence). The ends were cut back, 4 bases at V and 4 bases at J, with 17 bases in the middle. This CDR3 has 15 residues. CDR3 DNA: TGTGCCAGCAGCCAAACATCCAATGGGGCCTATGGCTACACCTTC. As protein: CASSQTSNGAYGYTF.

The rearrangement joins TRBV7-2 to TRBJ2-7, with D perhaps matching TRBD2 (6 bases). Germline V gene lookup returns CDR1 SGHTA and CDR2 FQGNSA. This CDR3 has 19 amino acids. Trimming took off 7 bases at V and 1 base at J, with 29 bases between the two ends. This CDR3 is CASTLSPKSFSGESYEQYF. CDR3 DNA sequence: TGTGCCAGCACCCTTAGTCCCAAGTCCTTTAGCGGTGAGTCCTACGAGCAGTACTTC.

This chain links TRBV10-2 with TRBJ2-2, with 7 nucleotides matching TRBD1. Losses at the gene ends were 3 bases for V and 1 base for J; bases not matched to a gene: 8. The CDR3 covers 17 residues. Germline V lookup: CDR1 WSHSY, CDR2 SAAADI. The CDR3 sequence is CASSDPQGLGNTGELFF. The CDR3, as DNA: TGCGCCAGCAGTGACCCACAGGGGCTCGGGAACACCGGGGAGCTGTTTTTT.

The V call is TRBV14, the J call TRBJ2-7; possibly TRBD1 or TRBD2 for D (5 bases each). CDR3 length: 14 amino acids. Germline values: CDR1 SGHDN, CDR2 FVKESK. Trimming shortened V by 0 bases and J by 4 bases, and 10 bases separated the two germline ends. The CDR3: CASSQEEGLYEQYF. The CDR3 nucleotides read TGTGCCAGCAGCCAAGAAGAGGGGTTATACGAGCAGTACTTC.

CDR3 region: CASSTQGGNSPLHF. CDR3 coding DNA: TGCGCCAGCAGCACGCAGGGTGGGAATTCACCCCTCCACTTT. The chain is built from TRBV5-1 and TRBJ1-6; a weak D match, TRBD1 (5 bases). V was cut by 4 bases and J by 7 bases, with 12 bases left in between. The CDR3 extends over 14 amino acids. The germline CDR1 and CDR2 sequences are SGHRS and YFSETQ.

The chain employs TRBV6-4 and TRBJ2-1; 11 nucleotides agree with TRBD2. Germline V CDR1 and CDR2: MRHNA, SNTAGT. Trimming at V came to 4 bases and at J to 7 bases, leaving 6 bases not matched to a gene. The CDR3 is made up of 15 amino acids. The CDR3 nucleotides read TGTGCCAGCAGTGCACTAGCGGGAGAAGGGAATGAGCAGTTCTTC. Protein: CASSALAGEGNEQFF.

Concerning this clone: The limits of the CDR3 on the DNA are not certain, so only TCRdb's listed CDR3 is given. This chain links TRBV19 with TRBJ2-5. The CDR3 has 15 residues if both end residues are counted. CDR1 LNHDA and CDR2 SQIVND come from the germline V gene (reference sequence). CDR3 protein: CASSKFGGFLETQYF.